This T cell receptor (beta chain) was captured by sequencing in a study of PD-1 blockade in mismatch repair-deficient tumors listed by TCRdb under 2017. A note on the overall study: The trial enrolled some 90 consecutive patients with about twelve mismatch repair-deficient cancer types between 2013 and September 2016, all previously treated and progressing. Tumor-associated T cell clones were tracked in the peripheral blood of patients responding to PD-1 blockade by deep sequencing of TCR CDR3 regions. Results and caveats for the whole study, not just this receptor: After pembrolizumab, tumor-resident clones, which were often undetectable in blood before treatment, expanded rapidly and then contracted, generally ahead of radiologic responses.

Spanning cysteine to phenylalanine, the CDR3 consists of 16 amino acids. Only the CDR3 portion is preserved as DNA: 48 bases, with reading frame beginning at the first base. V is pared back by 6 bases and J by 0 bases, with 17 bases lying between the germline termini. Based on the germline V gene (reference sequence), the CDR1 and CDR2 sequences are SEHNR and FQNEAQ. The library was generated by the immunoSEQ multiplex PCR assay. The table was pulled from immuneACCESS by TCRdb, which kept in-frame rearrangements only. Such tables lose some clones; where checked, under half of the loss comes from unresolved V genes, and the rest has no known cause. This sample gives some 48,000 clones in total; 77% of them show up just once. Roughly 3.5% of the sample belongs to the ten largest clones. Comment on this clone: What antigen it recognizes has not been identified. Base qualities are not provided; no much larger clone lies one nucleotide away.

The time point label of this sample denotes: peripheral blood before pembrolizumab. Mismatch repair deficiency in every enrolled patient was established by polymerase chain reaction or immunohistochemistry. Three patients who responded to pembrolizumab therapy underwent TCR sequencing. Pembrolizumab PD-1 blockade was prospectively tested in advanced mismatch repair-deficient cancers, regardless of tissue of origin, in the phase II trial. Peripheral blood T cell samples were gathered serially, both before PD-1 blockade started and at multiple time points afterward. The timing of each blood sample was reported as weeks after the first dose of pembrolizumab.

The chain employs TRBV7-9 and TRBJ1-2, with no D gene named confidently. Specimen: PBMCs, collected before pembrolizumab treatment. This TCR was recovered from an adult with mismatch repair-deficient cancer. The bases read TGTGCCAGCAGTCGAGACCAGATCGTAGCTAACTATGGCTACACCTTC. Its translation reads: CASSRDQIVANYGYTF.